These 10 T cell receptor beta chains originate from one sample sequenced in a study of shared clonotypes between healthy human individuals (dated by TCRdb to the early 2020s). Preparation of the library involved the immunoSEQ multiplex PCR assay. The clones in this table, taken by TCRdb from immuneACCESS, are in-frame only. Not every clone is retained; where verified, under half of the shortfall comes from an unresolved V gene, and the cause of the rest is unknown. The sample table records about 470,000 clones; 70% to 80% of these occur just once. The top ten clones comprise less than 15% of the sample. The specimen sequenced was PBMCs. All receptors derive from a woman aged 35 to 49 in good health. Some clones in this sample may be carry-over from other donors' samples.

This rearrangement joins TRBV7-8 to TRBJ2-2; 8 bases fit TRBD1. Germline V gene sequence: CDR1 SGHVS, CDR2 FQNEAQ. J lost 5 bases, V lost 4 bases, and 6 bases had no gene match. The CDR3 has 15 amino acids. CDR3 protein: CASSSATGETGELFF. The CDR3 DNA is TGTGCCAGCAGCTCAGCGACAGGGGAAACCGGGGAGCTGTTTTTT.

The chain recombines TRBV18 with TRBJ2-3; possibly TRBD1 for D (6 bases). The ends were cut back, 5 bases at V and 0 bases at J, with 12 bases in the middle. CDR1 and CDR2 (germline): KGHSH, LQKENI. CDR3 length: 15 residues. CDR3 amino acids: CASSNRALSTDTQYF. The CDR3 DNA is TGTGCCAGCTCAAACAGGGCCTTAAGCACAGATACGCAGTATTTT.

The chain joins TRBV7-6 to TRBJ1-1; D unresolved. Germline V gene data show CDR1 as SGHVS and CDR2 as FNYEAQ. Trimming took off 4 bases at V and 5 bases at J, with 8 bases between the two ends. This CDR3 is built from 12 residues. CDR3 in amino acids: CASSSWDTEAFF. In DNA form, the CDR3 reads TGTGCCAGCAGCTCGTGGGATACTGAAGCTTTCTTT.

The CDR3 region has the DNA TGTGCCAGCAGCAAGGGGACTATCCCGGACACAGATACGCAGTATTTT. The encoded protein is CASSKGTIPDTDTQYF. The chain combines TRBV5-5 with TRBJ2-3; TRBD2 matches 7 bases. The CDR3 has 16 residues. CDR1 is SGHKS, CDR2 YYEKEE, per germline (reference sequence). Unmatched junction bases numbered 10, after V lost 4 bases and J lost 2 bases.

The chain employs TRBV7-2 and TRBJ2-7; 7 positions match TRBD2. The length of the CDR3 is 15 residues. CDR1 is SGHTA, CDR2 FQGNSA, per germline. The V gene end was trimmed by 5 bases and the J gene end by 4 bases; junction bases not matched to a gene: 11. CDR3 sequence reads: CASSRLAVRLYEQYF. For the CDR3, the DNA is TGTGCCAGCAGCCGTCTAGCGGTAAGACTTTACGAGCAGTACTTC.

The J gene is TRBJ2-6, the V gene TRBV4-3; D gene unclear. Germline-derived CDR1 and CDR2 are LGHNA and YSLEER. The V end was cut by 1 base, the J end by 0 bases, with 13 bases between. The CDR3 is 18 residues long. Here the CDR3 reads CASSQVPPQNSGANVLTF. CDR3 DNA: TGCGCCAGCAGCCAAGTCCCGCCCCAGAACTCTGGGGCCAACGTCCTGACTTTC.

This chain connects TRBV5-6 to TRBJ2-7; weak D call: TRBD1 (6 bases). V was trimmed by 6 bases and J by 6 bases, leaving 16 bases between them. Germline V CDR1 and CDR2: SGHDT, YYEEEE. The CDR3 consists of 13 residues. The CDR3 nucleotides are TGTGCCAGCAAATTGACAGGATTCGGCGAGCAGTACTTC. Amino acid sequence: CASKLTGFGEQYF.

Only one count was recorded for this clone. In DNA form, the CDR3 reads TGTGCCAGCAGTCAGGAGGGACTTTCCTACAATGAGCAGTTCTTC. Translated, it gives CASSQEGLSYNEQFF. V gene TRBV6-4 combines with J gene TRBJ2-1; perhaps TRBD2 as D (6 bases). Germline CDR1 is MRHNA and CDR2 is SNTAGT. The CDR3 consists of 15 residues. V was clipped by 5 bases and J by 1 base, with 12 bases between them.

The genes are TRBV2 and TRBJ2-7; 8 bases line up with TRBD1. Germline loops: CDR1 SNHLY, CDR2 FYNNEI. This CDR3 spans 15 amino acids. The V and J ends lost 4 bases and 1 base, in that order; junction bases with no gene match: 6. The CDR3 sequence: CASSGAGGISYEQYF. CDR3 nucleotides: TGTGCCAGCAGTGGGGCAGGGGGCATTTCCTACGAGCAGTACTTC.

The chain recombines TRBV7-9 with TRBJ1-3; 7 nucleotides align to TRBD1. The V gene's germline CDR1 is SEHNR and CDR2 FQNEAQ (reference sequence). V shed 1 base, J shed 0 bases, and the junction held 3 bases outside the gene matches. The CDR3 is 16 residues long. The CDR3 bases are TGTGCCAGCAGCTTAGAGGGGGACAGCTCTGGAAACACCATATATTTT. Protein product: CASSLEGDSSGNTIYF.